The 5 T cell receptor beta chains below come from one sample, sequenced in a study of CD8 T cells in ankylosing spondylitis. Which antigens these TCRs recognize remains unknown. Whole-study results and caveats: There was a TCR beta motif, made of several highly homologous variants, that appeared characteristic of ankylosing spondylitis blood.

MiXCR was run by TCRdb on the 5' RACE reads, yielding one entry per CDR3 protein. The sample has hundreds of thousands of distinct CDR3 sequences, approximately 17% seen once. Material: blood, either unsorted or a sorted T cell fraction (not recorded which). These receptors were obtained from a male donor with ankylosing spondylitis.

This clonotype was detected a few times. The chain uses TRBV5-5 and TRBJ2-1, with 12 bases identical to TRBD2. The V gene end was trimmed by 2 bases and the J gene end by 7 bases; junction bases not matched to a gene: 10. The CDR3 loop spans 17 amino acids. The germline V gene encodes CDR1 SGHKS and CDR2 YYEKEE (reference sequence). The CDR3 sequence: CASSFGASGRARNEQFF. The CDR3 coding sequence is TGTGCCAGCAGCTTTGGGGCTAGCGGGAGGGCCAGGAATGAGCAGTTCTTC.

This clonotype has a handful of counts. The V call is TRBV28, the J call TRBJ1-4; D is ambiguous. V gave up 5 bases and J gave up 8 bases, with 9 bases separating them. CDR1 and CDR2 from the germline V gene are MDHEN and SYDVKM. This CDR3 spans 12 amino acids. CDR3 residues: CASSTSGEKLFF. In DNA form, the CDR3 reads TGTGCCAGCAGTACCTCGGGGGAAAAACTGTTTTTT.

This clonotype was detected only a few times. V is TRBV10-3 and J is TRBJ2-7; D is undetermined. V was trimmed by 6 bases and J by 0 bases, leaving 3 bases between them. Germline loops: CDR1 ENHRY, CDR2 SYGVKD. CDR3 size: 11 residues. The CDR3 coding sequence is TGTGCCATCAGGACCTCCTACGAGCAGTACTTC. Translated, it gives CAIRTSYEQYF.

The table lists this clonotype with a few counts. The V gene is TRBV11-2, the J gene TRBJ2-1, with 8 bases fitting TRBD1. CDR1 is SGHAT and CDR2 is FQNNGV in the germline V gene. The CDR3 totals 16 residues. Losses at the gene ends were 5 bases for V and 3 bases for J; bases not matched to a gene: 9. The CDR3 DNA is TGTGCCAGCAGCCCCTCATCGGGACAGGTCTACAATGAGCAGTTCTTC. It specifies CASSPSSGQVYNEQFF.

This clonotype was seen only a few times. The V call is TRBV24-1, the J call TRBJ2-7; 9 positions match TRBD2. The germline gives CDR1 KGHDR, CDR2 SFDVKD. The CDR3 runs 16 residues. Trimming at V came to 8 bases and at J to 0 bases, leaving 10 bases not matched to a gene. This chain's CDR3 is CATTPRSSGSSYEQYF. The DNA for the CDR3 is TGTGCCACCACTCCGAGGAGTAGCGGGAGCTCCTACGAGCAGTACTTC.